The 28 T cell receptor beta chains below come from one sample, sequenced in a study of identical twins. TCRdb independently ran MiXCR on the 5' RACE reads; one entry per CDR3 protein. Altogether 350,000 to 400,000 distinct CDR3 sequences are present, about 9% being singletons, with the ten largest covering 8% to 9.5%. The specimen was naive T cells sorted from blood. These receptor sequences come from a woman in her forties or fifties in good health.

This clonotype was seen repeatedly, ten times or more. The chain links TRBV12-3 or TRBV12-4 to TRBJ2-1; 9 bases are shared with TRBD1. The CDR3 has 15 residues. V lost 6 bases and J lost 1; bases outside the gene matches: 4. The CDR3 loop is CASSDGQGSYNEQFF. For the CDR3, the DNA is TGTGCCAGCAGCGACGGACAGGGGTCCTACAATGAGCAGTTCTTC.

This clonotype was detected ten times or more. J is TRBJ2-7 and V is TRBV7-8, with D hard to call. Germline CDR1 reads SGHVS; CDR2 reads FQNEAQ. This CDR3 has 15 residues. The ends were cut back, 3 bases at V and 0 bases at J, with 12 bases in the middle. The CDR3 DNA reads TGTGCCAGCAGCTTTAGGGCGACCCCCTCCTACGAGCAGTACTTC. It yields the protein CASSFRATPSYEQYF.

The rearrangement links TRBV29-1 to TRBJ2-1; D is unclear. V lost 4 bases and J lost 7, with 14 bases in between. This CDR3 spans 13 amino acids. In germline, CDR1 is SQVTM, CDR2 ANQGSEA. In DNA, the CDR3 is TGCAGCGTTGGATTCAGGTTGCAGAATGAGCAGTTCTTC. It encodes CSVGFRLQNEQFF.

This clonotype was picked up many times. CDR3 loop: CASSYTGSYGYTF. The CDR3 DNA reads TGTGCCAGCAGCTATACAGGGTCCTATGGCTACACCTTC. The chain recombines TRBV12-3 or TRBV12-4 with TRBJ1-2; D perhaps matches TRBD1 (6 bases). This CDR3 has 13 residues. The ends were cut back, 6 bases at V and 4 bases at J, with 12 bases in the middle.

The chain carries TRBV5-1 and TRBJ2-2, with D possibly being TRBD1 or TRBD2 (5 bases each). The CDR3 sequence is 14 residues long. Germline CDR1 reads SGHRS; CDR2 reads YFSETQ. The germline V and J ends were trimmed by 2 bases and 4 bases, with 9 bases remaining between them. CDR3 in amino acids: CASSLGDATGELFF. CDR3 DNA: TGCGCCAGCAGCTTAGGGGACGCCACCGGGGAGCTGTTTTTT.

There are many counts of this clonotype. The J gene is TRBJ1-5, the V gene TRBV6-2 or TRBV6-3; 9 nucleotides align to TRBD1. The CDR3 runs to 18 residues. The V gene end was trimmed by 6 bases and the J gene end by 1 base; junction bases not matched to a gene: 13. CDR1 is MNHEY and CDR2 is SVGEGT in the germline V gene. This chain's CDR3 is CASRDPGQGLISNQPQHF. CDR3 sequence (DNA): TGTGCCAGCAGGGATCCGGGACAGGGTCTGATAAGCAATCAGCCCCAGCATTTT.

This clonotype turned up a few times. The chain employs TRBV4-1 and TRBJ1-2; D might be TRBD1 (6 bases). V was cut by 0 bases and J by 6 bases, with 14 bases left in between. The CDR3 consists of 15 residues. The germline V gene encodes CDR1 MGHRA and CDR2 YSYEKL. In DNA, the CDR3 is TGCGCCAGCAGCCAAGATCCTCGGGGGCTGGATGGCTACACCTTC. The encoded protein is CASSQDPRGLDGYTF.

There are many counts of this clonotype. For the CDR3, the DNA is TGTGCCACCAGTGATTTGCAGGGACCCAACACCGGGGAGCTGTTTTTT. This gives the protein CATSDLQGPNTGELFF. V usage is TRBV24-1 and J usage is TRBJ2-2; D is tentatively TRBD1 or TRBD2 (5 bases each). The V and J ends lost 0 bases and 2 bases respectively, with 9 bases between them. CDR1 is KGHDR and CDR2 is SFDVKD in the germline V gene. This CDR3 comprises 16 residues.

This clonotype has a count of ten or more. This chain uses TRBV12-3 or TRBV12-4 with TRBJ2-1, with D possibly matching TRBD1 (6 bases). V shed 6 bases and J shed 10 bases, with 16 bases lying between them. CDR3 size: 13 residues. This chain's CDR3 is CASSGTPSGEQFF. CDR3 DNA sequence: TGTGCCAGCAGCGGGACACCGAGTGGGGAGCAGTTCTTC.

This clonotype was detected ten times or more. Mismatch with germline at one junction end may stem from a read error. In DNA form, the CDR3 reads TGCAGTGCCAGAGACAGAGACCTCAATCAGCCCCAGCATTTT. It codes for CSARDRDLNQPQHF. The chain has TRBV20-1 and TRBJ1-5; tentatively, D is TRBD1 (5 bases). The CDR3 has 14 amino acids. The germline V gene has CDR1 DFQATT and CDR2 SNEGSKA (reference sequence).

The rearrangement uses TRBV7-7 and TRBJ2-1; D is tentatively TRBD1 or TRBD2 (5 bases each). The CDR3 runs to 12 residues. Per the germline V gene, CDR1 is SSHAT and CDR2 is FNYEAQ (reference sequence). V lost 5 bases and J lost 8, with 10 bases in between. The DNA of the CDR3 is TGTGCCAGCAGCCGGGACGGCGATGAGCAGTTCTTC. This translates into CASSRDGDEQFF.

A few counts support this clonotype. V and J are TRBV18 and TRBJ2-7; D uncertain. Germline-derived CDR1 and CDR2 are KGHSH and LQKENI. The CDR3 loop spans 13 amino acids. V was shortened by 0 bases and J by 3 bases, with 6 bases between the two germline ends. CDR3 nucleotides: TGTGCCAGCTCACCACCGGGAAACTACGAGCAGTACGTC. It translates to CASSPPGNYEQYV.

The CDR3 here is CASSLQGANTDTQYF. The CDR3 nucleotides read TGCGCCAGCAGCTTGCAGGGGGCAAACACAGATACGCAGTATTTT. The chain employs TRBV5-1 and TRBJ2-3; 8 bases align to TRBD1. The CDR3 is made up of 15 amino acids. V shed 1 base and J 2 bases; nucleotides not matched to a gene: 3. Germline values: CDR1 SGHRS, CDR2 YFSETQ.

The chain recombines TRBV12-3 or TRBV12-4 with TRBJ2-1, with 11 positions matching TRBD2. After removal of 6 bases from V and 4 bases from J, the junction contained 5 bases not matched to a gene. The CDR3 extends over 15 amino acids. CDR3 nucleotides: TGTGCCAGCAGATCCGGGACTAGCGGTTACAATGAGCAGTTCTTC. Amino acid sequence: CASRSGTSGYNEQFF.

V and J are TRBV12-3 or TRBV12-4 and TRBJ1-1; D remains ambiguous. V was clipped by 7 bases and J by 5 bases, with 8 bases between them. The CDR3 consists of 11 residues. CDR3 sequence: CASIDRTEAFF. The DNA of the CDR3 is TGTGCCAGCATAGATCGGACTGAAGCTTTCTTT.

As concerns this clonotype: At one end, the junction sequence differs from germline, possibly due to a read error. The CDR3 loop reads CACSDPVGGTDTQYF. The CDR3 coding sequence is TGTGCCTGCAGCGACCCTGTTGGAGGCACAGATACGCAGTATTTT. The chain has TRBV12-3 or TRBV12-4 and TRBJ2-3; D remains ambiguous. The length of the CDR3 is 15 residues.

This clonotype was counted between two and nine times. This chain connects TRBV6-1 to TRBJ1-2; 7 bases map to TRBD1. The V gene's germline CDR1 is MNHNS and CDR2 SASEGT. The CDR3 totals 13 residues. The junction had 7 bases not matched to a gene; V was cut back by 8 bases and J by 4 bases. The CDR3 loop reads CASAEGQIYGYTF. Here the CDR3 DNA reads TGTGCCAGCGCCGAGGGACAGATCTATGGCTACACCTTC.

The genes are TRBV18 and TRBJ1-1; D ambiguous. Trimming left V 6 bases short and J 8 bases short, with 13 bases between. This CDR3 is 12 amino acids long. CDR1 and CDR2 from the germline V gene are KGHSH and LQKENI. DNA for the CDR3: TGTGCCAGCTCGCCTGGAAACGGGGAAGCTTTCTTT. Translating it yields CASSPGNGEAFF.

The chain recombines TRBV6-1 with TRBJ2-1; weak D call: TRBD2 (5 bases). Trimming took 6 bases from V and 2 from J, leaving 17 bases between them. The CDR3 length is 16 residues. Germline CDR1 is MNHNS and CDR2 is SASEGT. CDR3 amino acids: CASRPPGLITYNEQFF. CDR3 DNA: TGTGCCAGCAGGCCCCCAGGACTCATAACCTACAATGAGCAGTTCTTC.

This sequence joins TRBV7-2 and TRBJ2-2; TRBD2 matches 10 bases. Germline assignment: CDR1 SGHTA and CDR2 FQGNSA. This CDR3 is built from 19 residues. With 6 bases clipped from V and 7 bases from J, the junction kept 20 bases outside the gene matches. CDR3: CASRSLGLAGGTRGGELFF. DNA for the CDR3: TGTGCCAGCAGATCCCTCGGTTTAGCGGGGGGCACCCGGGGCGGGGAGCTGTTTTTT.

This clonotype was recorded only once. This chain links TRBV7-9 with TRBJ2-4; a weak D match, TRBD2 (6 bases). The length of the CDR3 is 18 residues. Trimming removed 1 base from V and 0 bases from J, with 16 bases in between. CDR1 is SEHNR, CDR2 FQNEAQ, per germline (reference sequence). The CDR3 coding sequence is TGTGCCAGCAGCTTAGGAGGATCGGGACTCACAGCCAAAAACATTCAGTACTTC. This encodes CASSLGGSGLTAKNIQYF. The variable domain in full, with the rest retrieved from reference TRBV7-9 and TRBJ2-4, is DTGVSQNPRHKITKRGQNVTFRCDPISEHNRLYWYRQTLGQGPEFLTYFQNEAQLEKSRLLSDRFSAERPKGSFSTLEIQRTEQGDSAMYLCASSLGGSGLTAKNIQYFGAGTRLSVL.

The chain uses TRBV10-3 and TRBJ1-5; D perhaps matches TRBD1 (5 bases). V was clipped by 8 bases and J by 4 bases, with 15 bases between them. The CDR3 totals 14 residues. Per the germline V gene, CDR1 is ENHRY and CDR2 is SYGVKD. This chain's CDR3 is CAIAPRGGNQPQHF. The CDR3 bases are TGTGCCATCGCCCCCCGGGGGGGTAATCAGCCCCAGCATTTT.

This clonotype appeared a few times. The J gene is TRBJ1-1, the V gene TRBV20-1, with TRBD1 as a possible D gene (6 bases). In germline, CDR1 is DFQATT, CDR2 SNEGSKA (reference sequence). Trimming left V 6 bases short and J 5 bases short, with 16 bases between. The CDR3 is 13 residues long. CDR3 region: CSAPAQGITEAFF. The DNA of the CDR3 is TGCAGTGCCCCGGCTCAGGGGATTACTGAAGCTTTCTTT.

This clonotype was seen at least ten times. The chain uses TRBV6-6 and TRBJ2-1, with 10 bases lining up with TRBD1. Trimming cost V 6 bases and J 4 bases; bases outside gene matches: 6. Germline V gives CDR1 MNHNY, CDR2 SVGAGI (reference sequence). This CDR3 has 15 amino acids. In nucleotides, the CDR3 is TGTGCCAGCAGGATACCGGGACAGGGGTACAATGAGCAGTTCTTC. Amino acids: CASRIPGQGYNEQFF.

The table lists this clonotype with many counts. The V gene is TRBV5-1, the J gene TRBJ2-1, with no clear D. The V and J ends lost 0 bases and 0 bases respectively, with 7 bases between them. Per germline, CDR1 SGHRS and CDR2 YFSETQ. This CDR3 contains 15 residues. CDR3 amino acids: CASSLVQSSYNEQFF. CDR3 in DNA: TGCGCCAGCAGCTTGGTTCAGAGCTCCTACAATGAGCAGTTCTTC.

The V call is TRBV12-3 or TRBV12-4, the J call TRBJ1-2, with D perhaps TRBD1 (6 bases). The germline V and J ends were trimmed by 3 bases and 8 bases, with 19 bases remaining between them. There are 15 residues in the CDR3. DNA for the CDR3: TGTGCCAGCAGTTTTTTATCCAAACACAGGGACGGCTACACCTTC. Protein: CASSFLSKHRDGYTF.

This chain joins TRBV12-3 or TRBV12-4 and TRBJ1-1, with D perhaps matching TRBD1 (5 bases). This CDR3 contains 13 residues. Trimming left V 8 bases short and J 1 base short, with 11 bases between. The DNA for the CDR3 is TGTGCCAGCGCAAAGGACAAGAACACTGAAGCTTTCTTT. Encoded protein: CASAKDKNTEAFF.

This clonotype has only a few counts. The chain uses TRBV12-3 or TRBV12-4 and TRBJ2-1; D is possibly TRBD1 or TRBD2 (6 bases each). CDR3 length: 13 residues. V was clipped by 4 bases and J by 8 bases, with 12 bases between them. Here the CDR3 DNA reads TGTGCCAGCAGTTCTAGGGGGGCAGATGAGCAGTTCTTC. Amino acids: CASSSRGADEQFF.